The 24 T cell receptor beta chains presented below share a single source sample, sequenced in a study of blood T cell repertoires in COVID-19. The assay was immunoSEQ multiplex PCR, and TCRdb's table has in-frame clones only and misses some. The sample lists about 190,000 clones, approximately 90% occurring once. Sequenced input: peripheral blood. The receptors were sampled from a man aged 25-45 years with acute or convalescent COVID-19.

The rearrangement links TRBV10-1 to TRBJ2-7, with D perhaps TRBD1 (6 bases). The CDR3 runs to 13 residues. CDR1 WNHNN and CDR2 SYGVQD come from the germline V gene (reference sequence). Trimming took off 2 bases at V and 4 bases at J, with 9 bases between the two ends. CDR3 loop: CASSETTGYEQYF. The DNA of the CDR3 is TGCGCCAGCAGTGAGACGACAGGTTACGAGCAGTACTTC.

This clone was observed once. The rearrangement uses TRBV5-1 and TRBJ1-2; 7 bases are shared with TRBD1. V lost 4 bases to trimming and J lost 3 bases; unmatched junction nucleotides: 6. The CDR3 consists of 14 residues. Germline CDR1 and CDR2: SGHRS and YFSETQ. CDR3 sequence: CASSKRGTDYGYTF. The CDR3 DNA is TGCGCCAGCAGCAAACGAGGGACAGACTATGGCTACACCTTC.

The CDR3: CASSELVVYEQYF. In DNA, the CDR3 is TGTGCCAGCAGTGAACTAGTAGTCTACGAGCAGTACTTC. The chain combines TRBV6-1 with TRBJ2-7; D unclear. Germline V gene sequence: CDR1 MNHNS, CDR2 SASEGT. Trimming took 2 bases from V and 3 from J, leaving 8 bases between them. The CDR3 extends over 13 amino acids.

CDR3 amino acids: CASSESRVIKETQYF. Here the CDR3 DNA reads TGCGCCAGCAGTGAGTCGAGGGTTATAAAAGAGACCCAGTACTTC. The chain employs TRBV10-2 and TRBJ2-5; D may be TRBD2 (5 bases). The germline V and J ends were trimmed by 0 bases and 3 bases, with 11 bases remaining between them. Germline V gene data show CDR1 as WSHSY and CDR2 as SAAADI. The CDR3 has 15 residues.

V gene TRBV11-2 combines with J gene TRBJ2-1, with 11 bases identical to TRBD2. Germline V gives CDR1 SGHAT, CDR2 FQNNGV. V dropped 6 bases and J dropped 1; count of bases not matched to a gene: 2. This CDR3 comprises 15 residues. In DNA form, the CDR3 reads TGTGCCAGCAGACCTAGCGGGGGGTCCTACAATGAGCAGTTCTTC. This encodes CASRPSGGSYNEQFF.

V is TRBV7-9 and J is TRBJ1-1; D perhaps matches TRBD1 (5 bases). CDR3 length: 14 amino acids. Trimming took off 4 bases at V and 3 bases at J, with 12 bases between the two ends. The germline CDR1 and CDR2 sequences are SEHNR and FQNEAQ (reference sequence). The CDR3 protein is CASSSQGGDTEAFF. The CDR3 bases are TGTGCCAGCAGCTCTCAGGGAGGGGACACTGAAGCTTTCTTT.

The chain joins TRBV11-3 to TRBJ2-3, with D possibly TRBD2 on 6 matching bases. V was cut by 5 bases and J by 0 bases, with 27 bases left in between. The germline gives CDR1 SGHNT, CDR2 YENEEA. The CDR3 is 20 amino acids. The CDR3 region has the DNA TGTGCCAGCAGCAAAAGACCGGGACGGGGGATACCAACTAGCACAGATACGCAGTATTTT. Protein product: CASSKRPGRGIPTSTDTQYF.

Turning to this clone: The germline gene is not matched at one end of the junction; a read error may be the cause. V usage is TRBV7-7 and J usage is TRBJ2-5; the match to TRBD1 covers 7 bases. The CDR3 is 14 residues long. The germline V gene encodes CDR1 SSHAT and CDR2 FNYEAQ (reference sequence). The CDR3 nucleotides read TGTGCTAGCAGTTCATGGGCAGGGGGAGAGACCCAGTACTTC. Translated: CASSSWAGGETQYF.

This clone has just one count. V usage is TRBV2 and J usage is TRBJ2-2; D ambiguous. The CDR3 loop spans 14 amino acids. Germline loops: CDR1 SNHLY, CDR2 FYNNEI. V lost 5 bases to trimming and J lost 2 bases, with 9 bases between them. The CDR3, as DNA: TGTGCCAGCAGTTTTCCGGTAAACACCGGGGAGCTGTTTTTT. This sequence encodes CASSFPVNTGELFF.

The rearrangement uses TRBV6-6 and TRBJ2-5; 7 bases line up with TRBD2. Looked up from germline, CDR1 is MNHNY and CDR2 is SVGAGI (reference sequence). The V and J ends lost 2 bases and 5 bases, in that order; junction bases with no gene match: 8. This CDR3 spans 15 amino acids. This CDR3 reads CASSYAGGGWETQYF. The CDR3 DNA is TGTGCCAGCAGTTACGCTGGGGGAGGGTGGGAGACCCAGTACTTC.

The chain combines TRBV24-1 with TRBJ2-5; TRBD1 might be the D (7 bases). V was cut by 3 bases and J by 5 bases, with 15 bases left in between. CDR3 length: 15 residues. Looked up from germline, CDR1 is KGHDR and CDR2 is SFDVKD. Here the CDR3 DNA reads TGTGCCACCAGTGATCCCCGCAGGGGGGACGAGACCCAGTACTTC. This sequence encodes CATSDPRRGDETQYF.

V gene TRBV11-2 combines with J gene TRBJ1-3; no clear D gene. The CDR3 has 14 amino acids. Germline lookup yields CDR1 SGHAT and CDR2 FQNNGV. V shed 0 bases and J shed 4 bases, with 7 bases lying between them. The CDR3 nucleotides read TGTGCCAGCAGCTTAGAGCGGTTAGGAAACACCATATATTTT. Encoded protein: CASSLERLGNTIYF.

The sample holds one count of this clone. V and J are TRBV7-9 and TRBJ1-1; D unresolved. CDR3 length equals 14 residues. Germline CDR1 reads SEHNR; CDR2 reads FQNEAQ (reference sequence). V lost 2 bases, J lost 3 bases, and 10 bases lay in between. Here the CDR3 reads CASSLLEAYTEAFF. The CDR3 nucleotides read TGTGCCAGCAGCTTACTCGAGGCTTACACTGAAGCTTTCTTT.

This CDR3 is CASSYSLAGGTYEQYF. CDR3 coding DNA: TGTGCCAGCAGTTACTCTCTAGCGGGAGGGACCTACGAGCAGTACTTC. The V gene is TRBV6-5, the J gene TRBJ2-7, with TRBD2 matching 12 bases. The CDR3 runs to 16 residues. Germline-derived CDR1 and CDR2 are MNHEY and SVGAGI. The V and J ends lost 0 bases and 2 bases, in that order; junction bases with no gene match: 2.

This chain links TRBV7-3 with TRBJ2-3; 7 bases map to TRBD2. V lost 1 base, J lost 3 bases, and 4 bases stayed unmatched. This CDR3 comprises 15 residues. Per germline, CDR1 SGHTA and CDR2 FQGTGA. DNA for the CDR3: TGTGCCAGCAGCTTAAGGGAGGGCCGGACAGATACGCAGTATTTT. Translating gives CASSLREGRTDTQYF.

This chain joins TRBV6-1 and TRBJ1-5; TRBD1 matches 8 bases. The germline V gene has CDR1 MNHNS and CDR2 SASEGT. The CDR3 consists of 16 residues. V trimming: 2 bases; J trimming: 0 bases; junction bases outside the gene matches: 3. CDR3 residues: CASSESTGGSNQPQHF. The CDR3 nucleotides read TGTGCCAGCAGTGAATCCACAGGGGGTAGCAATCAGCCCCAGCATTTT.

V usage is TRBV6-1 and J usage is TRBJ1-1; no clear D gene. The CDR3 loop spans 14 amino acids. V lost 3 bases to trimming and J lost 1 base, with 9 bases between them. Germline V lookup: CDR1 MNHNS, CDR2 SASEGT. As DNA, the CDR3 is TGTGCCAGCAGTGAGGAATGGAGGAACACTGAAGCTTTCTTT. Its protein is CASSEEWRNTEAFF.

The chain joins TRBV19 to TRBJ2-5; D may be TRBD2 (7 bases). Germline lookup yields CDR1 LNHDA and CDR2 SQIVND (reference sequence). The ends were cut back, 3 bases at V and 1 base at J, with 18 bases in the middle. CDR3 length: 17 amino acids. The CDR3 sequence is CASSIGPRGARQETQYF. The CDR3 bases are TGTGCCAGTAGTATCGGTCCTCGGGGGGCTCGCCAAGAGACCCAGTACTTC.

The chain recombines TRBV12-3 or TRBV12-4 with TRBJ1-5, with 8 bases identical to TRBD1. V lost 5 bases and J lost 5; bases outside the gene matches: 2. CDR3 length: 13 residues. For the CDR3, the DNA is TGTGCCAGCAGTCACAGGGGGGATCAGCCCCAGCATTTT. This codes for CASSHRGDQPQHF.

The rearrangement uses TRBV5-6 and TRBJ2-1; tentative D call: TRBD2 (5 bases). CDR1 is SGHDT, CDR2 YYEEEE, per germline. V dropped 3 bases and J dropped 2 bases, with 15 bases sitting between them. The CDR3 length is 16 residues. The CDR3 region has the DNA TGTGCCAGCAGCTGGATAAATAGCGCGCCCTACAATGAGCAGTTCTTC. As protein: CASSWINSAPYNEQFF. The full variable domain, its missing parts supplied by reference TRBV5-6 and TRBJ2-1, is DAGVTQSPTHLIKTRGQQVTLRCSPKSGHDTVSWYQQALGQGPQFIFQYYEEEERQRGNFPDRFSGHQFPNYSSELNVNALLLGDSALYLCASSWINSAPYNEQFFGPGTRLTVL.

Worth noting for this clone: At one boundary the junction diverges from the germline segment, which might be a read error. The chain links TRBV4-2 to TRBJ1-2; TRBD1 matches 7 bases. CDR1 is LGHNA, CDR2 YNFKEQ, per germline. This CDR3 comprises 15 residues. The CDR3 protein is CASSEDRDRHYGYTF. CDR3 bases: TGTGCCAGCAGCGAAGATCGGGACAGACATTATGGCTACACCTTC.

This clone was observed once. The CDR3 reads CASSFTPDRAIYGYTF. The DNA for the CDR3 is TGTGCCAGCAGTTTCACACCGGACAGGGCGATTTATGGCTACACCTTC. The chain is built from TRBV27 and TRBJ1-2; 8 nucleotides align to TRBD1. The germline CDR1 and CDR2 sequences are MNHEY and SMNVEV (reference sequence). J gave up 5 bases and V 3 bases, and 11 bases lay outside the gene matches. The CDR3 runs 16 residues.

The chain joins TRBV27 to TRBJ1-1; 8 nucleotides align to TRBD1. The V gene's germline CDR1 is MNHEY and CDR2 SMNVEV (reference sequence). The CDR3 has 16 residues. With V trimmed by 5 bases and J by 5 bases, 13 bases remained unmatched. For the CDR3, the DNA is TGTGCCAGCAGTCTAGGACAGGGAGGTCCGGGGACTGAAGCTTTCTTT. Translating it yields CASSLGQGGPGTEAFF.

The J gene is TRBJ2-1, the V gene TRBV11-2, with D possibly matching TRBD2 (7 bases). Germline V CDR1 and CDR2: SGHAT, FQNNGV. V lost 2 bases and J 9 bases, leaving 14 bases between the germline ends. The CDR3 sequence is 14 residues long. The CDR3 here is CASSLNRGAGEQFF. DNA for the CDR3: TGTGCCAGCAGCTTAAACCGGGGGGCCGGTGAGCAGTTCTTC.